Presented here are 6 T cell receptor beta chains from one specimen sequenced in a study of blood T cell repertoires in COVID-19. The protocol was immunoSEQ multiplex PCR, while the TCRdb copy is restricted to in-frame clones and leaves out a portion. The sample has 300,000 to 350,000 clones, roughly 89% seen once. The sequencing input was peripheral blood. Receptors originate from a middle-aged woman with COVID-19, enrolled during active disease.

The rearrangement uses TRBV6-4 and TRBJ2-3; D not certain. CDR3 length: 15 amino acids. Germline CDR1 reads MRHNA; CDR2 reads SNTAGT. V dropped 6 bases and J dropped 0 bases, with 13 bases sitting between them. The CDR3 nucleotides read TGTGCCAGCAGCCCCACCGGCGGTAGCACAGATACGCAGTATTTT. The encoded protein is CASSPTGGSTDTQYF.

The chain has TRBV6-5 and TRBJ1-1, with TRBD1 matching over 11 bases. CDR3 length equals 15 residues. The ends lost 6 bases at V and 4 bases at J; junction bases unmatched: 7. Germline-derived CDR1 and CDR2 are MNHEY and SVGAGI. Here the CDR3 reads CASRWAGTGGTEAFF. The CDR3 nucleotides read TGTGCCAGCAGGTGGGCTGGGACAGGGGGCACTGAAGCTTTCTTT.

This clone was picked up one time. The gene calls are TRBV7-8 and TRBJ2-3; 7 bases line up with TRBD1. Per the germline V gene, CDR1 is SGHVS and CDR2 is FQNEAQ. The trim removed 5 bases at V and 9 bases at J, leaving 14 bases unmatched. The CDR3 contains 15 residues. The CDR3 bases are TGTGCCAGCAGCCACGGGACAGCACAACAGATAACGCAGTATTTT. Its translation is CASSHGTAQQITQYF.

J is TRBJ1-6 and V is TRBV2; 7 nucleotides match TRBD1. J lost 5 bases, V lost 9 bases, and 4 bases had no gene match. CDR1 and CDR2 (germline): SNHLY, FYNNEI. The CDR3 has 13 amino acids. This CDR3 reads CASTGDHNSPLHF. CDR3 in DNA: TGTGCCAGTACAGGGGACCATAATTCACCCCTCCACTTT.

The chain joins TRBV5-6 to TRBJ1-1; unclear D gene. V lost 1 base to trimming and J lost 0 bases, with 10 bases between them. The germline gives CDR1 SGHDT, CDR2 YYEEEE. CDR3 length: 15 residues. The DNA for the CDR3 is TGTGCCAGCAGCTTGCGAGGATACGTGAACACTGAAGCTTTCTTT. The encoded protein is CASSLRGYVNTEAFF. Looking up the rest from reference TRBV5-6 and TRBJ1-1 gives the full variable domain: DAGVTQSPTHLIKTRGQQVTLRCSPKSGHDTVSWYQQALGQGPQFIFQYYEEEERQRGNFPDRFSGHQFPNYSSELNVNALLLGDSALYLCASSLRGYVNTEAFFGQGTRLTVV.

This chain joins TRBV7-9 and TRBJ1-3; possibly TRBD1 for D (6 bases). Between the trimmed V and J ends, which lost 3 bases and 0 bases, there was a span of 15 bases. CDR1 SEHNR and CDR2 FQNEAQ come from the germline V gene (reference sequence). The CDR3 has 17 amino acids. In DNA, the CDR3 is TGTGCCAGCAGCTTCAACAGGGCGTTAAGCTCTGGAAACACCATATATTTT. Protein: CASSFNRALSSGNTIYF.